This is a list of T cell receptor beta chains from one sample in a study of beta chain features in type 1 diabetes. Produced via immunoSEQ multiplex PCR; TCRdb's table is partial and in-frame only. Here the sample spans 350,000 to 400,000 clones, roughly 12% being singletons. Specimen: naive CD4+ T cells from blood. Every receptor here comes from a woman between 18 and 29 years old with type 1 diabetes. Both conserved end residues are part of each CDR3. A D gene is named only where the DNA matches it firmly. Expanded clones are given a class, and other clones once, few, many or no size at all.

j_call,clone_size,v_call,d_call,cdr3_nt,cdr3_aa
TRBJ2-3,few,TRBV25-1,TRBD2,TGTGCCAGCAGTCCACTAGCGGGGTGGGATACGCAGTATTTT,CASSPLAGWDTQYF
TRBJ2-5,.,TRBV27,.,TGTGCCAGCCCATCGACCCAGTACTTC,CASPSTQYF
TRBJ1-5,few,TRBV28,TRBD1,TGTGCCAGCAGTGCGGGACAGGGGGTTCAGCCCCAGCATTTT,CASSAGQGVQPQHF
TRBJ2-4,.,TRBV5-1,.,TGCGCCAGCAGCTTGGGGGCGAGGGAGGACATTCAGTACTTC,CASSLGAREDIQYF
TRBJ1-5,few,TRBV11-1,.,TGTGCCAGCAGCTTGGCCAGCAATCAGCCCCAGCATTTT,CASSLASNQPQHF
TRBJ2-7,.,TRBV21-1,.,TGTGCCAGCAGCAATTCACGTCTTCTGGAGGGGAAATACGAGCAGTACTTC,CASSNSRLLEGKYEQYF
TRBJ1-5,few,TRBV7-9,.,TGTGCCAGCAGCTTAGGGCAGGGTGGTCAGCCCCAGCATTTT,CASSLGQGGQPQHF
TRBJ2-3,.,TRBV7-3,.,TGTGCCAGCAGCCCGGGACTGAGCACAGATACGCAGTATTTT,CASSPGLSTDTQYF
TRBJ2-2,.,TRBV5-1,.,TGCGCCAGCAGCTTGGGACAGAACACCGGGGAGCTGTTTTTT,CASSLGQNTGELFF
TRBJ2-7,.,TRBV28,TRBD1,TGTGCCAGCAGGACGGGACAGGGCCCCTACGAGCAGTACTTC,CASRTGQGPYEQYF
TRBJ1-5,few,TRBV15,TRBD1,TGTGCCACCAGCAGAGATCAAGATGGGACAGGACATTTT,CATSRDQDGTGHF
TRBJ1-3,few,TRBV5-1,.,TGCGCCAGCAGCAGAGAGACAGCCTCCTCTGGAAACACCATATATTTT,CASSRETASSGNTIYF
TRBJ2-2,few,TRBV29-1,.,TGCAGCGTTGAAAGCGCCACCGGGGAGCTGTTTTTT,CSVESATGELFF
TRBJ2-7,once,TRBV14,.,TGTGCCAGCAGCCAACGGGGCGAGCAGTACTTC,CASSQRGEQYF
TRBJ1-2,.,TRBV5-1,.,TGCGCCAGCAGCTTGGGGCCGCAGTCGCAGGGCTCTCCCTATGGCTACACCTTC,CASSLGPQSQGSPYGYTF
TRBJ2-3,few,TRBV4-3,.,TGCGCCAGCAGCCAAGATTGGGGAGCGACTAGCACAGATACGCAGTATTTT,CASSQDWGATSTDTQYF
TRBJ1-5,few,TRBV18,.,TGTGCCAGCTCACAACAGGGTCTTAGCAATCAGCCCCAGCATTTT,CASSQQGLSNQPQHF
TRBJ2-3,.,TRBV5-4,TRBD2,TGTGCCAGCAGCTTGCTACTAGCGGGAGGCTACACAGATACGCAGTATTTT,CASSLLLAGGYTDTQYF
TRBJ1-1,.,TRBV9,.,TGTGCCAGCAGCTTAGACCCGGGGAACACTGAAGCTTTCTTT,CASSLDPGNTEAFF
TRBJ2-5,few,TRBV4-1,TRBD2,TGCGCCAGCAGCCAACGGTGGCGGGAGGAAGAGACCCAGTACTTC,CASSQRWREEETQYF
TRBJ1-5,.,TRBV9,.,TGTGCCAGCAGCGCCCGGCCCCGGGAGAGGTATATGCGCAATCAGCCCCAGCATTTT,CASSARPRERYMRNQPQHF
TRBJ1-5,.,TRBV18,.,TGTGCCAGCTCACTTGGACAGATTCAGCCCCAGCATTTT,CASSLGQIQPQHF
TRBJ2-6,.,TRBV29-1,.,TGCAGCGTTGAAGGGGAGGCGAGCTCTGGGGCCAACGTCCTGACTTTC,CSVEGEASSGANVLTF
TRBJ2-7,few,TRBV10-3,TRBD1,TGTGCCATCAGGACAGGGGACGAGCAGTACTTC,CAIRTGDEQYF
TRBJ1-2,few,TRBV10-3,.,TGTGCCATCAGTGAAATACCTAGCCCTAACTATGGCTACACCTTC,CAISEIPSPNYGYTF
TRBJ2-5,.,TRBV15,TRBD2,TGTGCCACCAGCAGAGCGTCGGGACTAGCTGAAGAGACCCAGTACTTC,CATSRASGLAEETQYF
TRBJ2-5,.,TRBV27,TRBD2,TGTGCCAGCAGTTCAACTAGCGGAAAGGTGGAAGAGACCCAGTACTTC,CASSSTSGKVEETQYF
TRBJ2-1,few,TRBV28,TRBD1,TGTGCCAGCAGTTCAGGGGGCAGTGGGTTTTACAATGAGCAGTTCTTC,CASSSGGSGFYNEQFF
TRBJ1-1,.,TRBV15,TRBD1,TGTGCCACCAGCAGCTTCAGGGGGCTGTTGACTGAAGCTTTCTTT,CATSSFRGLLTEAFF
TRBJ1-2,few,TRBV7-9,.,TGTGCCAGCAGCTTACGGGCAGGGGAGTATGGCTACACCTTC,CASSLRAGEYGYTF
TRBJ2-5,few,TRBV5-4,.,TGTGCCAGCAGGTCCTCGGAGGGCCAAGAGACCCAGTACTTC,CASRSSEGQETQYF
TRBJ1-6,.,TRBV5-1,.,TGCGCCAGCAGCTTGGCCCGATCAGGCTCACCCCTCCACTTT,CASSLARSGSPLHF
TRBJ2-7,.,TRBV18,.,TGTGCCAGCTCAACTCCCGGTCACGGCGAGCAGTACTTC,CASSTPGHGEQYF
TRBJ2-7,once,TRBV7-2,TRBD1,TGTGCCAGCAGCTTAGAGGTGACAGGGGGCTACGAGCAGTACTTC,CASSLEVTGGYEQYF
TRBJ1-2,few,TRBV12-5,TRBD1,TGTGCTAGTGGTTTGGCGACAGGGACGACCTATGGCTACACCTTC,CASGLATGTTYGYTF
TRBJ2-7,few,TRBV30,.,TGTGCCTGGAGTGTTAGGGGACTGACCCAAACCTACTACGAGCAGTACTTC,CAWSVRGLTQTYYEQYF
TRBJ1-5,.,TRBV28,.,TGTGCCAGCAGTTTACGGAGGGATCTCGATCAGCCCCAGCATTTT,CASSLRRDLDQPQHF
TRBJ1-5,few,TRBV23-1,.,TGCGCCAGCAGTCAACAGGACAGAGAAGGGAATCAGCCCCAGCATTTT,CASSQQDREGNQPQHF
TRBJ2-7,few,TRBV5-6,TRBD1,TGTGCCAGCAGACAGTGGACAGGCGATACCTACGAGCAGTACTTC,CASRQWTGDTYEQYF
TRBJ2-3,.,TRBV28,.,TGTGCCAGCAGTTTCCCCCTCGTACCGTTGGCAAGCACAGATACGCAGTATTTT,CASSFPLVPLASTDTQYF
TRBJ2-7,few,TRBV4-3,TRBD1,TGCGCCAGCAGCCCGGGACAGGGCTCCTACGAGCAGTACTTC,CASSPGQGSYEQYF
TRBJ2-7,few,TRBV5-1,.,TGCGCCAGCAGCTTCGGCGGAAACTACGAGCAGTACTTC,CASSFGGNYEQYF
TRBJ2-3,.,TRBV7-9,TRBD2,TGTGCCAGCAGGCAAACCGGGACTAGCGGGAGCGGCACAGATACGCAGTATTTT,CASRQTGTSGSGTDTQYF
TRBJ2-7,.,TRBV2,TRBD1,TGTGCCAGCAGCCCAGGGGTTGCAGGGGGACCCTACGAGCAGTACTTC,CASSPGVAGGPYEQYF
TRBJ2-1,.,TRBV5-1,.,TGCGCCAGCAGCTTGGGGAACACCGGGGGTTCCAATGAGCAGTTCTTC,CASSLGNTGGSNEQFF
TRBJ1-1,.,TRBV1,.,TGCACCAGCAGCCCCCCTCCGACAGTGCTGAACACTGAAGCTTTCTTT,CTSSPPPTVLNTEAFF
TRBJ2-3,few,TRBV7-8,.,TGTGCCAGCCAGGTCAGGGGCACAGATACGCAGTATTTT,CASQVRGTDTQYF
TRBJ2-5,few,TRBV12-5,.,TGTGCTAGTGGTTTGGGGGGAGCGGAGACCCAGTACTTC,CASGLGGAETQYF
TRBJ2-7,.,TRBV29-1,.,TGCAGCGTTGGCCAGGGTAATATCTACGAGCAGTACTTC,CSVGQGNIYEQYF
TRBJ2-3,.,TRBV11-2,.,TGTGCCAGCAGCTTAGGGACTGGACGGTTAATCAAGGCGACAGATACGCAGTATTTT,CASSLGTGRLIKATDTQYF